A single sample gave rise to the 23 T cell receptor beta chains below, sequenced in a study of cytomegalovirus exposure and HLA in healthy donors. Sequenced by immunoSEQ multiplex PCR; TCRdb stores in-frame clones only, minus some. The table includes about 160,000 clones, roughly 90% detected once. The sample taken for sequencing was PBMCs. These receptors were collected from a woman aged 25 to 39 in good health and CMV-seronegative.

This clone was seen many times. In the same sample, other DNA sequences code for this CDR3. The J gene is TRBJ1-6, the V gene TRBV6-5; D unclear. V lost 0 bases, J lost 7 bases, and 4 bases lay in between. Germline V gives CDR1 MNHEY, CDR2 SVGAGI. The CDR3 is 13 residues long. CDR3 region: CASSYSENSPLHF. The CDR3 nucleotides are TGTGCCAGCAGTTACTCGGAGAATTCACCCCTCCACTTT.

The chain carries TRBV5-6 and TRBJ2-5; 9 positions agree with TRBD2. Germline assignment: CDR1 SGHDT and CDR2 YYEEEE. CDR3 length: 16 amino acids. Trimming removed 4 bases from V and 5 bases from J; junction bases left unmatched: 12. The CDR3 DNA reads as TGTGCCAGCAGCCCCCGGAGTAGCGGGAGAAGGGAGACCCAGTACTTC. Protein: CASSPRSSGRRETQYF.

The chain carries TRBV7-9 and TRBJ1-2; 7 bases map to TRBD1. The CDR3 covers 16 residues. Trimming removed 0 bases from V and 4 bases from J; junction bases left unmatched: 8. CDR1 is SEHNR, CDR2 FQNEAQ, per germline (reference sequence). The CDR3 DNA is TGTGCCAGCAGCTTAGCCCCGGGACAGCAAGCCTATGGCTACACCTTC. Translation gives CASSLAPGQQAYGYTF.

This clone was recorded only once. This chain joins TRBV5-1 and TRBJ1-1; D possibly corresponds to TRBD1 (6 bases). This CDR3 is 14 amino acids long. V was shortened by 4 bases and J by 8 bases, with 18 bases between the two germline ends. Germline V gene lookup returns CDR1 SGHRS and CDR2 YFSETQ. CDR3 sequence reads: CASSLGTQIPEAFF. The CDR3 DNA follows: TGCGCCAGCAGCCTCGGGACACAGATCCCCGAAGCTTTCTTT.

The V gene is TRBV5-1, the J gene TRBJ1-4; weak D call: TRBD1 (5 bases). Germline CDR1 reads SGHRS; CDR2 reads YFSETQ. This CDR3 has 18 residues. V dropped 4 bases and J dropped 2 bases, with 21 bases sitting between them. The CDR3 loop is CASSPLPGGRQTNEKLFF. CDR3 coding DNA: TGCGCCAGCAGCCCCCTCCCCGGCGGGAGACAGACTAATGAAAAACTGTTTTTT. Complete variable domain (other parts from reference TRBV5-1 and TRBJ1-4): KAGVTQTPRYLIKTRGQQVTLSCSPISGHRSVSWYQQTPGQGLQFLFEYFSETQRNKGNFPGRFSGRQFSNSRSEMNVSTLELGDSALYLCASSPLPGGRQTNEKLFFGSGTQLSVL.

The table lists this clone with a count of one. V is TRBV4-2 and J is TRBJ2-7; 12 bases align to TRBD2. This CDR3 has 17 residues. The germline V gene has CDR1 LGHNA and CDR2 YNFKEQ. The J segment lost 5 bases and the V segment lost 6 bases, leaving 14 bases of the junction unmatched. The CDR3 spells CASRNTSSGRGSHEQYF. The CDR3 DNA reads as TGTGCCAGCAGAAATACCTCTAGCGGGAGGGGCAGCCACGAGCAGTACTTC.

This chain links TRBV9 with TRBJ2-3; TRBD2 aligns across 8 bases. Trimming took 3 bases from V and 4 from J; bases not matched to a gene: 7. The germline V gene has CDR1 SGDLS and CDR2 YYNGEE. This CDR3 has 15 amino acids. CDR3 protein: CASSDGGGLSDTQYF. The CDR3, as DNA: TGTGCCAGCAGCGATGGCGGGGGGCTGTCAGATACGCAGTATTTT.

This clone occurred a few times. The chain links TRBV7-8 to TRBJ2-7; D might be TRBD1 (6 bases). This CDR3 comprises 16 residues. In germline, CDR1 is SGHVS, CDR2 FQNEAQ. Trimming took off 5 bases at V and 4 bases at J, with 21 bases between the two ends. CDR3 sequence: CASSPGVRAGSYEQYF. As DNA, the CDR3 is TGTGCCAGCAGCCCAGGGGTAAGGGCAGGGAGTTACGAGCAGTACTTC.

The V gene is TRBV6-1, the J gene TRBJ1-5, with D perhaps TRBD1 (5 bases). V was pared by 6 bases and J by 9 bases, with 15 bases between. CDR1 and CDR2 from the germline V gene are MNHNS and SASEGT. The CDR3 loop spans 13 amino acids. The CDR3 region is CASSLGPGGPQHF. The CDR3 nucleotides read TGTGCCAGCAGCTTGGGACCCGGGGGGCCCCAGCATTTT.

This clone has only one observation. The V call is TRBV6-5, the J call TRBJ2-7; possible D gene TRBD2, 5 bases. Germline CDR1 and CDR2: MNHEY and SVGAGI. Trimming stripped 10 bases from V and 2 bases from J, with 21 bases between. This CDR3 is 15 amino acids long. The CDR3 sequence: CATHRGSLKPYEQYF. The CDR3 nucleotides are TGTGCCACCCATCGAGGGAGCCTGAAACCCTACGAGCAGTACTTC.

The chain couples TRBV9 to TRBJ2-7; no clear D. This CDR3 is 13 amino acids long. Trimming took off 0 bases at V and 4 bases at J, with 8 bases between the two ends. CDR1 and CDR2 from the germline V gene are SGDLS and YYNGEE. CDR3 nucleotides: TGTGCCAGCAGCGTAGGGCAGAGTTACGAGCAGTACTTC. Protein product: CASSVGQSYEQYF.

Written as DNA, the CDR3 is TGCGCCAGCAGCGCAATACAGGGAGGACCCTACGAGCAGTACTTC. This codes for CASSAIQGGPYEQYF. The rearrangement links TRBV5-1 to TRBJ2-7, with D perhaps TRBD1 or TRBD2 (6 bases each). Germline CDR1 reads SGHRS; CDR2 reads YFSETQ. Trimming cost V 4 bases and J 2 bases, with 16 bases left between them. This CDR3 has 15 amino acids.

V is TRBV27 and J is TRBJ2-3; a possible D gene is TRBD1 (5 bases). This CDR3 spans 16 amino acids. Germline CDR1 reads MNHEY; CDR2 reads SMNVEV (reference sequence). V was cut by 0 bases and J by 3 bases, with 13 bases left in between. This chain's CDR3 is CASSLSIGQGTDTQYF. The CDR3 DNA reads TGTGCCAGCAGTTTATCGATCGGCCAGGGTACAGATACGCAGTATTTT.

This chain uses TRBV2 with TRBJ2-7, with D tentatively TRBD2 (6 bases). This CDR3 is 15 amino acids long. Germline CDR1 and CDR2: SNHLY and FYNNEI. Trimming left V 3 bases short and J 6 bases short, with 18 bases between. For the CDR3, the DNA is TGTGCCAGCAGTGAGGAGGGGTTTCGGGTAGGCGAGCAGTACTTC. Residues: CASSEEGFRVGEQYF.

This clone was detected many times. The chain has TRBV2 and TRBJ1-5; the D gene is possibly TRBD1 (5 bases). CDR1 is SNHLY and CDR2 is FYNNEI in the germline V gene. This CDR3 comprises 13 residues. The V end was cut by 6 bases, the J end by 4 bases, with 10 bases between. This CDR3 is CASSGTGNQPQHF. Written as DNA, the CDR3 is TGTGCCAGCAGCGGGACGGGTAATCAGCCCCAGCATTTT.

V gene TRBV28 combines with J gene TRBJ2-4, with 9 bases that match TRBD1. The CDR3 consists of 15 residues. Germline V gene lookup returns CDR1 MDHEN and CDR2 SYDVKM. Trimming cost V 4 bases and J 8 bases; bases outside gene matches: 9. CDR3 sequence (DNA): TGTGCCAGCAGTTACGGGACAGGGAATGTGTACATTCAGTACTTC. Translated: CASSYGTGNVYIQYF.

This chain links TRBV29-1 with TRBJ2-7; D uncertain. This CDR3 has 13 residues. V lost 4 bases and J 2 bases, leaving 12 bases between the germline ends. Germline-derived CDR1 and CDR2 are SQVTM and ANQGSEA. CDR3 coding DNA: TGCAGCGTTGTTACAGCCAGAGCCTACGAGCAGTACTTC. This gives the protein CSVVTARAYEQYF.

Here the CDR3 reads CASPPESSGNNEQFF. DNA for the CDR3: TGTGCCAGCCCTCCCGAGTCTAGCGGGAACAATGAGCAGTTCTTC. The genes are TRBV18 and TRBJ2-1; TRBD2 agrees at 9 bases. The V and J ends lost 8 bases and 5 bases, in that order; junction bases with no gene match: 10. CDR1 and CDR2 (germline): KGHSH, LQKENI. The CDR3 spans 15 residues.

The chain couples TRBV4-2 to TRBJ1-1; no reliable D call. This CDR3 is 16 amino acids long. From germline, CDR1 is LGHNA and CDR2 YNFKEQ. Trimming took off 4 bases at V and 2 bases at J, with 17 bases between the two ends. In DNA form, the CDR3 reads TGTGCCAGCAGCCCCGGGATCGAGGATTTCAACACTGAAGCTTTCTTT. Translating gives CASSPGIEDFNTEAFF.

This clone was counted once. The chain's CDR3 is CASSQSSGSYEQYF. The CDR3 coding sequence is TGCGCCAGCAGCCAGTCTAGCGGGAGCTACGAGCAGTACTTC. V gene TRBV4-3 combines with J gene TRBJ2-7; 10 nucleotides match TRBD2. The CDR3 is made up of 14 amino acids. Trimming cost V 3 bases and J 3 bases; bases outside gene matches: 2. The germline CDR1 and CDR2 sequences are LGHNA and YSLEER.

This CDR3 is CASSIAGQGVGGYTF. The CDR3 bases are TGTGCCAGTAGTATAGCCGGACAGGGAGTAGGCGGCTACACCTTC. The chain is built from TRBV19 and TRBJ1-2; 8 nucleotides agree with TRBD1. The germline gives CDR1 LNHDA, CDR2 SQIVND (reference sequence). Trimming cost V 1 base and J 8 bases; bases outside gene matches: 9. The CDR3 is made up of 15 amino acids.

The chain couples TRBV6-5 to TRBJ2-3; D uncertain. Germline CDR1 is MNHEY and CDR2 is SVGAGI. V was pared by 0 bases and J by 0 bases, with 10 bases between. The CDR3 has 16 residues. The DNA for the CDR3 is TGTGCCAGCAGTTACTCGTGGCTGGGTAGCACAGATACGCAGTATTTT. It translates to CASSYSWLGSTDTQYF.

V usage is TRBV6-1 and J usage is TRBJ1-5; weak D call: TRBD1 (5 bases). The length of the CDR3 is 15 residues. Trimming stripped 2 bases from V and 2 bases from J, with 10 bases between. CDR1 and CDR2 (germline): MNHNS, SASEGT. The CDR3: CASSEYQGGNQPQHF. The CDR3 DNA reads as TGTGCCAGCAGTGAATATCAGGGTGGCAATCAGCCCCAGCATTTT.